This is a list of T cell receptor beta chains from one sample in a study of T cell changes during pregnancy in multiple sclerosis. The data were produced by immunoSEQ multiplex PCR, yet TCRdb's version contains in-frame clones alone and is incomplete. The sample records about 42,000 clones, 70% to 90% being singletons. Sample: CD4+ T cells from peripheral blood mononuclear cells, taken after pregnancy. These receptors were obtained from a female donor with multiple sclerosis, enrolled in a pregnancy study. Each CDR3 is given with its conserved first and last residue. The D gene is left open where the match is weak. Only some rows state a clone size, as once, few, many or a class for expanded clones.

DNA: TGCGCCAGCAGGAAAACAGGGTTGAGTGGCAATGAGCAGTTCTTC; CDR3: CASRKTGLSGNEQFF; J: TRBJ2-1; D: NA; V: TRBV5-1; size: NA
DNA: TGCGCCAGCAGTGAAACAGCAACTAATGAAAAACTGTTTTTT; CDR3: CASSETATNEKLFF; J: TRBJ1-4; D: NA; V: TRBV5-1; size: NA
DNA: TGCGCCAGCAGCTTGCAGGGGGTTAATGAAAAACTGTTTTTT; CDR3: CASSLQGVNEKLFF; J: TRBJ1-4; D: TRBD1; V: TRBV5-1; size: NA
DNA: TGTGCCAGCAGCGACGAACAGGGGTTGAGGGGGATTTCACCCCTCCACTTT; CDR3: CASSDEQGLRGISPLHF; J: TRBJ1-6; D: TRBD1; V: TRBV5-5; size: once
DNA: TGTGCCAGTAGTATCGGTAACACTGAAGCTTTCTTT; CDR3: CASSIGNTEAFF; J: TRBJ1-1; D: NA; V: TRBV19; size: few
DNA: TGTGCCAGCAGTTTCCAGGACGGACAGGGGATGGGTCCCGGGGAGCTGTTTTTT; CDR3: CASSFQDGQGMGPGELFF; J: TRBJ2-2; D: TRBD1; V: TRBV28; size: NA
DNA: TGTGCCAGCAGCCCTTGGCCCAATCAGCCCCAGCATTTT; CDR3: CASSPWPNQPQHF; J: TRBJ1-5; D: NA; V: TRBV2; size: NA
DNA: TGTGCCAGTAGGGAGCGAATCGGCACAGATACGCAGTATTTT; CDR3: CASRERIGTDTQYF; J: TRBJ2-3; D: NA; V: TRBV19; size: few
DNA: TGTGCCAGCAGCCGAACGGGACTAGGCGAGACCCAGTACTTC; CDR3: CASSRTGLGETQYF; J: TRBJ2-5; D: TRBD2; V: TRBV2; size: NA
DNA: TGTGCCAGCACTCGATCCAGGGGGACGCAGGTTACGCAGTATTTT; CDR3: CASTRSRGTQVTQYF; J: TRBJ2-3; D: TRBD1; V: TRBV2; size: NA
DNA: TGTGCCAGCAGTTCATCGTCTGGCCGCGGGAACGAGCAGTACTTC; CDR3: CASSSSSGRGNEQYF; J: TRBJ2-7; D: NA; V: TRBV2; size: NA
DNA: TGCGCCAGCAGCTTGGATCGGGTCGGAAACGAGCAGTACTTC; CDR3: CASSLDRVGNEQYF; J: TRBJ2-7; D: NA; V: TRBV5-1; size: once
DNA: TGTGCCAGTAGTATGGTGGCAGGGGATTATGGCTACACCTTC; CDR3: CASSMVAGDYGYTF; J: TRBJ1-2; D: NA; V: TRBV19; size: NA
DNA: TGCGCCAGCAGCTTGGGTGTCGGGTTCGAGTCAGATACGCAGTATTTT; CDR3: CASSLGVGFESDTQYF; J: TRBJ2-3; D: NA; V: TRBV5-1; size: NA
DNA: TGTGCCAGTAGTATGGGAGGACTCAACCAGCCCCAGCATTTT; CDR3: CASSMGGLNQPQHF; J: TRBJ1-5; D: NA; V: TRBV19; size: NA
DNA: TGTGCCAGCAGCTTACTCGGGGAGGTGAACACTGAAGCTTTCTTT; CDR3: CASSLLGEVNTEAFF; J: TRBJ1-1; D: NA; V: TRBV5-5; size: once
DNA: TGTGCCAGCAGCCCCGGCGGGACTAGCGGGGGGGCCCCAAATGAGCAGTTCTTC; CDR3: CASSPGGTSGGAPNEQFF; J: TRBJ2-1; D: TRBD2; V: TRBV5-4; size: once
DNA: TGTGCCAGCAGCAGTACAGGCCTTAGGGGCTATGGCTACACCTTC; CDR3: CASSSTGLRGYGYTF; J: TRBJ1-2; D: NA; V: TRBV27; size: NA
DNA: TGTGCCAGCAGCTTACAGTGGGGACGGGAGTACGAGCAGTACTTC; CDR3: CASSLQWGREYEQYF; J: TRBJ2-7; D: NA; V: TRBV11-2; size: NA
DNA: TGTGCCAGCAGTGTCATGGTTTGGGCAGGGTATGAAGCTTTCTTT; CDR3: CASSVMVWAGYEAFF; J: TRBJ1-1; D: NA; V: TRBV2; size: few
DNA: TGTGCCAGCAGCTTGGGTCCGACAGGGACAAATCAGCCCCAGCATTTT; CDR3: CASSLGPTGTNQPQHF; J: TRBJ1-5; D: TRBD1; V: TRBV5-4; size: NA
DNA: TGCGCCAGCAGACTAGCGGCGTCGGGCCTATACAATGAGCAGTTCTTC; CDR3: CASRLAASGLYNEQFF; J: TRBJ2-1; D: TRBD2; V: TRBV10-2; size: NA
DNA: TGTGCCAGCAGCGTCTCCGGGGGACCTTACAATGAGCAGTTCTTC; CDR3: CASSVSGGPYNEQFF; J: TRBJ2-1; D: NA; V: TRBV9; size: NA
DNA: TGTGCCAGCAGCCAAATCTACAGGGGGCCCACTGAAGCCTTCTTT; CDR3: CASSQIYRGPTEAFF; J: TRBJ1-1; D: TRBD1; V: TRBV7-6; size: NA
DNA: TGTGCCAGCAGCAGGGGGCCCAACCCTTTCTACAATGAGCAGTTCTTC; CDR3: CASSRGPNPFYNEQFF; J: TRBJ2-1; D: TRBD1; V: TRBV11-2; size: NA
DNA: TGTGCCAGCAGTTACGGGCGATGGGCCAGTTACGAGCAGTACTTC; CDR3: CASSYGRWASYEQYF; J: TRBJ2-7; D: NA; V: TRBV6-5; size: NA
DNA: TGTGCCAGCAGCCTTGGGACAGTCGGCGGGGGCTACACCTTC; CDR3: CASSLGTVGGGYTF; J: TRBJ1-2; D: TRBD1; V: TRBV7-6; size: NA
DNA: TGTGCCAGCCTCCGACAGGGGGCGACGGGGGCCAACGTCCTGACTTTC; CDR3: CASLRQGATGANVLTF; J: TRBJ2-6; D: TRBD1; V: TRBV5-8; size: NA
DNA: TGTGCCAGCTCACCCGGGACAGGCCGACCTCACTTC; CDR3: CASSPGTGRPHF; J: TRBJ1-2; D: TRBD1; V: TRBV18; size: NA
DNA: TGTGCCAGCAGAGCGAGACAGGGGGGGGATGAAAAACTGTTTTTT; CDR3: CASRARQGGDEKLFF; J: TRBJ1-4; D: TRBD1; V: TRBV2; size: NA
DNA: TGTGCCAGCAGCCCGGACAGAGCCAAAAACATTCAGTACTTC; CDR3: CASSPDRAKNIQYF; J: TRBJ2-4; D: NA; V: TRBV7-9; size: NA
DNA: TGTGCCAGCAGCTTAGGTAGGACAGGAAATCAGTTCTTC; CDR3: CASSLGRTGNQFF; J: TRBJ2-1; D: TRBD1; V: TRBV7-2; size: NA
DNA: TGTGCCCAGAGTGCGGGTATCACCTATGGCTACACCTTC; CDR3: CAQSAGITYGYTF; J: TRBJ1-2; D: NA; V: TRBV30; size: NA
DNA: TGCAGTGCTACAGGGAACTATGGCTACACCTTC; CDR3: CSATGNYGYTF; J: TRBJ1-2; D: NA; V: TRBV20-1; size: once
DNA: TGTGCCAGCAGCTGGGGGGGACGGGGCTACACCTTC; CDR3: CASSWGGRGYTF; J: TRBJ1-2; D: NA; V: TRBV7-2; size: NA
DNA: TGCAGCGGGGGGACTTTGGGGGATCCTGGCTACACCTTC; CDR3: CSGGTLGDPGYTF; J: TRBJ1-2; D: NA; V: TRBV29-1; size: NA
DNA: TGTGCCAGCAGCGTAGCCTACAGCCCGGGACAGGTCTACGAGCAGTACTTC; CDR3: CASSVAYSPGQVYEQYF; J: TRBJ2-7; D: TRBD1; V: TRBV9; size: NA
DNA: TGTGCCACCAGCAGAGATCGAGCGTCGGAGACCCAGTACTTC; CDR3: CATSRDRASETQYF; J: TRBJ2-5; D: NA; V: TRBV15; size: NA
DNA: TGTGCCAGCAGTTACCTGGGGACAGGGCGGTGGTCTGAAGCTTTCTTT; CDR3: CASSYLGTGRWSEAFF; J: TRBJ1-1; D: TRBD1; V: TRBV2; size: NA
DNA: TGTGCCTGGAGTTTCAACAGACTAGGCGAGCAGTACTTC; CDR3: CAWSFNRLGEQYF; J: TRBJ2-7; D: NA; V: TRBV30; size: NA
DNA: TGTGCCAGCAGTGGGACAGAAGACACTGAAGCTTTCTTT; CDR3: CASSGTEDTEAFF; J: TRBJ1-1; D: NA; V: TRBV2; size: NA
DNA: TGTGCCATCGGCGGACAGGGCACAGATACGCAGTATTTT; CDR3: CAIGGQGTDTQYF; J: TRBJ2-3; D: TRBD1; V: TRBV10-3; size: NA
DNA: TGTGCCAGCAGTCCACTCGGGGGTAATAATTCACCCCTCCACTTT; CDR3: CASSPLGGNNSPLHF; J: TRBJ1-6; D: NA; V: TRBV2; size: NA
DNA: TGTGCCAGCAGCTTCAACCGGGGGGCGGGAGAGACCCAGTACTTC; CDR3: CASSFNRGAGETQYF; J: TRBJ2-5; D: NA; V: TRBV7-3; size: NA
DNA: TGTGCCTGGAGAAAGCCGGGACAGGGTGATGGAGAGACCCAGTACTTC; CDR3: CAWRKPGQGDGETQYF; J: TRBJ2-5; D: TRBD1; V: TRBV30; size: NA
DNA: TGTGCCAGCAGCCTTCGGAGGGGCAGCTACACCTTC; CDR3: CASSLRRGSYTF; J: TRBJ1-2; D: NA; V: TRBV6-5; size: NA
DNA: TGTGCCAGCAGTCGACACTCGAGCTCCTACGAGCAGTACTTC; CDR3: CASSRHSSSYEQYF; J: TRBJ2-7; D: NA; V: TRBV6-6; size: NA
DNA: TGTGCCAGCAGCTTAGATCGGGCGGGGGGTCGAGCCACAGATACGCAGTATTTT; CDR3: CASSLDRAGGRATDTQYF; J: TRBJ2-3; D: TRBD2; V: TRBV7-9; size: NA
DNA: TGTGCCAGCAGTGCCCGGGGTAGCGGGGGCACAGATACGCAGTATTTT; CDR3: CASSARGSGGTDTQYF; J: TRBJ2-3; D: TRBD2; V: TRBV27; size: NA
DNA: TGCGCCAGCAGCCAGATTACTGTGGCAGATACGCAGTATTTT; CDR3: CASSQITVADTQYF; J: TRBJ2-3; D: NA; V: TRBV4-3; size: NA
DNA: TGTGCCAGCAGCTTGGACAGGGTGAATGAGCAGTTCTTC; CDR3: CASSLDRVNEQFF; J: TRBJ2-1; D: TRBD1; V: TRBV7-2; size: NA
DNA: TGTGCCAGCAGTGCGGAGGGCCCCACCGCCGCTGGCTACACCTTC; CDR3: CASSAEGPTAAGYTF; J: TRBJ1-2; D: NA; V: TRBV2; size: NA
DNA: TGTGCCACCAGCAGAGATGAGCGGGAACAAGAGACCCAGTACTTC; CDR3: CATSRDEREQETQYF; J: TRBJ2-5; D: TRBD2; V: TRBV15; size: NA
DNA: TGTGCCAGCAGCTTAGTGCAGGGGGCGAGGGGCTACACCTTC; CDR3: CASSLVQGARGYTF; J: TRBJ1-2; D: TRBD1; V: TRBV7-2; size: NA
DNA: TGTGCCAGCAGCCATCGACAGGGTAGTACCACCGGGGAGCTGTTTTTT; CDR3: CASSHRQGSTTGELFF; J: TRBJ2-2; D: TRBD1; V: TRBV7-2; size: NA
DNA: TGTGCCAGCAGCCGCCCCTCGGGGCGGGGGGGTTCGTATACGCAGTATTTT; CDR3: CASSRPSGRGGSYTQYF; J: TRBJ2-3; D: TRBD2; V: TRBV7-8; size: NA
DNA: TGTGCCAGCAGTGAATACGGGGAGTCTGGAAACACCATATATTTT; CDR3: CASSEYGESGNTIYF; J: TRBJ1-3; D: NA; V: TRBV2; size: NA
DNA: TGTGCCAGCAGCGTCGGACAGTATGGCGGGGAGCTGTTTTTT; CDR3: CASSVGQYGGELFF; J: TRBJ2-2; D: NA; V: TRBV9; size: NA
DNA: TGCGCCAGCAGCCAAGAGCCAGGACAGGGGCCACTAGGCAATCAGCCCCAGCATTTT; CDR3: CASSQEPGQGPLGNQPQHF; J: TRBJ1-5; D: TRBD1; V: TRBV4-1; size: NA
DNA: TGTGCCAGCAGCCGGCGAGGACTAGCGGGGGGGCGAGGGCAAGAGACCCAGTACTTC; CDR3: CASSRRGLAGGRGQETQYF; J: TRBJ2-5; D: TRBD2; V: TRBV2; size: NA